One sample yielded the 22 T cell receptor beta chains listed below, sequenced in a study of blood T cell repertoires in COVID-19. TCRdb keeps only in-frame clones here, not all; method: immunoSEQ multiplex PCR. The sample records approximately 210,000 clones, about 82% being singletons. Sequenced material: peripheral blood. Receptors were obtained from a man aged 60-69 years with COVID-19, enrolled during active disease.

The V call is TRBV3-1 (or the pseudogene TRBV3-2), the J call TRBJ1-2; unclear D gene. The CDR3 sequence is 12 residues long. V was trimmed by 1 base and J by 6 bases, leaving 6 bases between them. Germline assignment: CDR1 LGHDT and CDR2 YNNKEL (reference sequence). This CDR3 is CASSQGLDGYTF. The CDR3 nucleotides are TGTGCCAGCAGCCAAGGATTAGATGGCTACACCTTC.

V and J are TRBV6-2 or TRBV6-3 and TRBJ2-1, with TRBD2 matching 14 bases. J lost 9 bases, V lost 2 bases, and 9 bases had no gene match. The CDR3 length is 17 residues. Germline V lookup: CDR1 MNHEY, CDR2 SVGEGT. CDR3 sequence (DNA): TGTGCCAGCAGTTACGGGGGACTAGCGGGAGACCTCGGTGAGCAGTTCTTC. Protein product: CASSYGGLAGDLGEQFF.

This chain connects TRBV27 to TRBJ2-5; the match to TRBD2 covers 15 bases. V was pared by 4 bases and J by 5 bases, with 5 bases of the junction left unmatched. CDR3 length equals 16 residues. Germline values: CDR1 MNHEY, CDR2 SMNVEV (reference sequence). CDR3 residues: CASSSRTSGREETQYF. CDR3 DNA: TGTGCCAGCAGTTCAAGGACTAGCGGGAGGGAGGAGACCCAGTACTTC.

This chain links TRBV28 with TRBJ2-7, with a tentative D call TRBD1 (7 bases). The germline gives CDR1 MDHEN, CDR2 SYDVKM. Trimming stripped 3 bases from V and 7 bases from J, with 13 bases between. This CDR3 is 13 amino acids long. The CDR3 here is CASSFGGGLEQYF. CDR3 in DNA: TGTGCCAGCAGTTTCGGAGGGGGCCTTGAGCAGTACTTC.

The V gene is TRBV27, the J gene TRBJ1-2, with D unclear. Trimming took off 4 bases at V and 7 bases at J, with 13 bases between the two ends. Germline CDR1 MNHEY, CDR2 SMNVEV (reference sequence). The CDR3 extends over 13 amino acids. As DNA, the CDR3 is TGTGCCAGCAGTTCCGGATTTGCGGGTGGCTACACCTTC. Protein sequence: CASSSGFAGGYTF.

For this clone: Distinct nucleotide sequences in the sample also encode this CDR3. The rearrangement joins TRBV10-1 to TRBJ1-1, with 7 bases that match TRBD1. The ends lost 8 bases at V and 1 base at J; junction bases unmatched: 4. This CDR3 is 13 amino acids long. Germline CDR1 and CDR2: WNHNN and SYGVQD (reference sequence). The CDR3 reads CASSRDRNTEAFF. The CDR3 coding sequence is TGCGCCAGCTCCCGGGACAGGAACACTGAAGCTTTCTTT.

This rearrangement joins TRBV7-2 to TRBJ1-6; a possible D gene is TRBD1 (5 bases). The V gene's germline CDR1 is SGHTA and CDR2 FQGNSA. This CDR3 spans 12 amino acids. V was shortened by 5 bases and J by 14 bases, with 13 bases between the two germline ends. CDR3 amino acids: CASSPQATALHF. CDR3 in DNA: TGTGCCAGCAGCCCACAGGCGACCGCCCTCCACTTT.

The chain recombines TRBV4-2 with TRBJ1-6; 7 bases are shared with TRBD1. The CDR3 loop spans 14 amino acids. With V trimmed by 5 bases and J by 9 bases, 7 bases remained unmatched. The germline CDR1 and CDR2 sequences are LGHNA and YNFKEQ. The CDR3 bases are TGTGCCAGCAGCGCCGACAGGGAGACTTCACCCCTCCACTTT. The encoded protein is CASSADRETSPLHF.

Only one count was recorded for this clone. The gene calls are TRBV13 and TRBJ2-7, with TRBD1 matching over 8 bases. CDR1 and CDR2 (germline): PRHDT, FYEKMQ (reference sequence). The CDR3 spans 16 residues. V lost 0 bases, J lost 2 bases, and 6 bases stayed unmatched. CDR3 nucleotide sequence: TGTGCCAGCAGCTTAGGCTTCGGACAGGGACCCTACGAGCAGTACTTC. This encodes CASSLGFGQGPYEQYF.

Comments on this clone: Other DNA sequences in this sample translate to the same CDR3. The genes are TRBV20-1 and TRBJ2-3; D uncertain. Germline-derived CDR1 and CDR2 are DFQATT and SNEGSKA (reference sequence). V was shortened by 5 bases and J by 3 bases, with 3 bases between the two germline ends. This CDR3 is built from 10 residues. Written as DNA, the CDR3 is TGCAGTGCTTTAACAGATACGCAGTATTTT. It translates to CSALTDTQYF.

The gene calls are TRBV19 and TRBJ1-5; possible D gene TRBD1, 6 bases. Trimming took off 7 bases at V and 3 bases at J, with 13 bases between the two ends. Germline CDR1 is LNHDA and CDR2 is SQIVND (reference sequence). The CDR3 extends over 14 amino acids. CDR3 coding DNA: TGTGCCAGTACAACAGGGATGGACAATCAGCCCCAGCATTTT. Its protein product is CASTTGMDNQPQHF. The whole variable domain, filled in from reference TRBV19 and TRBJ1-5, reads DGGITQSPKYLFRKEGQNVTLSCEQNLNHDAMYWYRQDPGQGLRLIYYSQIVNDFQKGDIAEGYSVSREKKESFPLTVTSAQKNPTAFYLCASTTGMDNQPQHFGDGTRLSIL.

CDR3 DNA sequence: TGCGCCAGCAGCCCTCCTCGACAGGAACATGAGCAGTTCTTC. It translates to CASSPPRQEHEQFF. The chain combines TRBV5-1 with TRBJ2-1; possibly TRBD1 for D (6 bases). V shed 4 bases and J shed 8 bases, with 16 bases lying between them. The germline gives CDR1 SGHRS, CDR2 YFSETQ. The CDR3 covers 14 residues.

This chain's CDR3 is CATSAPLAGGHNEQFF. CDR3 in DNA: TGTGCCACCAGTGCTCCACTAGCGGGAGGCCACAATGAGCAGTTCTTC. The chain recombines TRBV24-1 with TRBJ2-1; TRBD2 aligns across 12 bases. The CDR3 sequence is 16 residues long. Germline assignment: CDR1 KGHDR and CDR2 SFDVKD. J gave up 5 bases and V 5 bases, and 6 bases lay outside the gene matches.

This clone was recorded only once. V usage is TRBV11-2 and J usage is TRBJ2-2; 8 nucleotides line up with TRBD1. V trimming: 4 bases; J trimming: 7 bases; junction bases outside the gene matches: 14. The CDR3 runs to 17 residues. CDR1 is SGHAT, CDR2 FQNNGV, per germline. CDR3 DNA sequence: TGTGCCAGCAGCTCCCCGCCGCGGCAGGGGGCAGGCGGGGAGCTGTTTTTT. It translates to CASSSPPRQGAGGELFF. Filled out from reference TRBV11-2 and TRBJ2-2, the complete variable domain reads EAGVAQSPRYKIIEKRQSVAFWCNPISGHATLYWYQQILGQGPKLLIQFQNNGVVDDSQLPKDRFSAERLKGVDSTLKIQPAKLEDSAVYLCASSSPPRQGAGGELFFGEGSRLTVL.

This chain links TRBV6-5 with TRBJ2-7; 9 nucleotides align to TRBD1. Germline values: CDR1 MNHEY, CDR2 SVGAGI. The V segment lost 2 bases and the J segment 5 bases; nucleotides outside the gene matches: 7. The CDR3 spans 15 residues. The CDR3 nucleotides read TGTGCCAGCAGTTACAGGGGACAGGGCCCCCACGAGCAGTACTTC. This sequence encodes CASSYRGQGPHEQYF.

The chain joins TRBV7-9 to TRBJ1-1; TRBD1 agrees at 9 bases. V dropped 5 bases and J dropped 5; count of bases not matched to a gene: 12. Germline V CDR1 and CDR2: SEHNR, FQNEAQ (reference sequence). The CDR3 consists of 16 residues. The DNA for the CDR3 is TGTGCCAGCAGCGATGCCGGGACAGGGAAATATACTGAAGCTTTCTTT. It codes for CASSDAGTGKYTEAFF.

V is TRBV6-6 and J is TRBJ2-7; 11 nucleotides line up with TRBD1. J was trimmed by 3 bases and V by 0 bases; bases with no gene match: 1. This CDR3 region has 15 residues. The germline CDR1 and CDR2 sequences are MNHNY and SVGAGI (reference sequence). CDR3 sequence reads: CASSYSGTGGYEQYF. Written as DNA, the CDR3 is TGTGCCAGCAGTTACTCCGGGACAGGGGGCTACGAGCAGTACTTC.

The rearrangement links TRBV6-5 to TRBJ1-2; TRBD1 matches 7 bases. The trim removed 3 bases at V and 3 bases at J, leaving 1 base unmatched. Looked up from germline, CDR1 is MNHEY and CDR2 is SVGAGI. The CDR3 consists of 13 residues. The CDR3 loop reads CASSYDRDYGYTF. CDR3 coding DNA: TGTGCCAGCAGTTATGACAGGGACTATGGCTACACCTTC.

A single count supports this clone. This chain joins TRBV28 and TRBJ1-1; TRBD1 might be the D (5 bases). Trimming cost V 5 bases and J 8 bases, with 21 bases left between them. CDR1 is MDHEN and CDR2 is SYDVKM in the germline V gene. CDR3 length: 15 residues. The CDR3 DNA reads as TGTGCCAGCAGTCTCCTGGACACGCTCGAGCTAGAAGCTTTCTTT. It encodes CASSLLDTLELEAFF. Full variable domain (outside the CDR3, taken from reference TRBV28 and TRBJ1-1): DVKVTQSSRYLVKRTGEKVFLECVQDMDHENMFWYRQDPGLGLRLIYFSYDVKMKEKGDIPEGYSVSREKKERFSLILESASTNQTSMYLCASSLLDTLELEAFFGQGTRLTVV.

The chain employs TRBV27 and TRBJ1-1; TRBD1 might be the D (6 bases). The CDR3 is 14 amino acids. The germline CDR1 and CDR2 sequences are MNHEY and SMNVEV (reference sequence). Trimming stripped 7 bases from V and 5 bases from J, with 17 bases between. CDR3 sequence: CASKLQGRYTEAFF. The DNA of the CDR3 is TGTGCCAGCAAACTACAGGGTAGGTATACTGAAGCTTTCTTT.

This clone turned up a few times. The chain is built from TRBV30 and TRBJ1-6; TRBD1 might be the D (6 bases). CDR1 is GTSNPN, CDR2 SVGIG, per germline (reference sequence). V lost 3 bases and J lost 5, with 14 bases in between. The CDR3 length is 15 residues. This CDR3 reads CAWSPLDSNNSPLHF. Written as DNA, the CDR3 is TGTGCCTGGAGCCCCCTGGACAGTAATAATTCACCCCTCCACTTT.

The chain is built from TRBV14 and TRBJ2-4; a weak D match, TRBD2 (5 bases). The CDR3 runs to 13 residues. Germline V lookup: CDR1 SGHDN, CDR2 FVKESK. Trimming stripped 3 bases from V and 4 bases from J, with 7 bases between. CDR3 residues: CASSQGGKNIQYF. The CDR3, as DNA: TGTGCCAGCAGCCAGGGCGGGAAAAACATTCAGTACTTC.